The next 20 T cell receptor beta chains were all read from a single sample in a study of identical twins. MiXCR, applied by TCRdb to the 5' RACE reads, yields one record per CDR3 protein. This sample has about 100,000 distinct CDR3 sequences, with around 5.5% found just once. Sequenced sample: memory T cells sorted from blood. The origin of the receptors is a woman aged 45 to 65 in good health.

This clonotype was counted at least ten times. This chain uses TRBV6-5 with TRBJ2-5; no clear D. The V and J ends lost 5 bases and 3 bases respectively, with 13 bases between them. The CDR3 sequence is 14 residues long. In germline, CDR1 is MNHEY, CDR2 SVGAGI. The CDR3 DNA reads as TGTGCCAGCAGTCTATCCCAGGTGGAAGAGACCCAGTACTTC. Its protein is CASSLSQVEETQYF.

This clonotype was seen many times. The V gene is TRBV4-1, the J gene TRBJ2-1, with D hard to call. With 0 bases removed from V and 6 bases from J, the gap between germline ends came to 9 bases. The CDR3 runs 14 residues. Germline assignment: CDR1 MGHRA and CDR2 YSYEKL. The CDR3 region has the DNA TGCGCCAGCAGCCAAGATTGGGCAACCAATGAGCAGTTCTTC. Translated: CASSQDWATNEQFF.

Many counts were recorded for this clonotype. V is TRBV7-2 and J is TRBJ2-5; TRBD1 might be the D (8 bases). The CDR3 is 13 amino acids. Per the germline V gene, CDR1 is SGHTA and CDR2 is FQGNSA. Trimming removed 8 bases at V and 5 bases at J, with 15 bases between. The DNA for the CDR3 is TGTGCCAGCGGGGGGGACAGGCTGGAGACCCAGTACTTC. It is translated as CASGGDRLETQYF.

This clonotype was recorded at least ten times. The chain recombines TRBV7-2 with TRBJ1-2; TRBD1 matches at 9 bases. CDR3 length: 15 amino acids. The junction had 11 bases not matched to a gene; V was cut back by 4 bases and J by 8 bases. Germline CDR1 is SGHTA and CDR2 is FQGNSA. DNA of the CDR3: TGTGCCAGCAGCTCTGGAGGGACAGGGCGTCGAGGCTACACCTTC. This gives the protein CASSSGGTGRRGYTF.

The chain has TRBV27 and TRBJ1-6; no reliable D call. Per germline, CDR1 MNHEY and CDR2 SMNVEV (reference sequence). This CDR3 spans 17 amino acids. Trimming stripped 5 bases from V and 0 bases from J, with 14 bases between. CDR3 sequence: CASSPKGVSSYNSPLHF. The CDR3 DNA reads as TGTGCCAGCAGTCCTAAGGGAGTTAGCTCCTATAATTCACCCCTCCACTTT.

This clonotype was recorded at least ten times. The chain employs TRBV10-2 and TRBJ1-4; the D gene is possibly TRBD1 (5 bases). Germline values: CDR1 WSHSY, CDR2 SAAADI. With 2 bases removed from V and 8 bases from J, the gap between germline ends came to 12 bases. CDR3 length: 14 residues. The CDR3 sequence: CASSEQGVWEKLFF. The CDR3 DNA reads as TGCGCCAGCAGTGAGCAGGGTGTGTGGGAAAAACTGTTTTTT.

The sample holds many counts of this clonotype. The V gene is TRBV11-2, the J gene TRBJ2-5, with 10 bases fitting TRBD2. Germline loops: CDR1 SGHAT, CDR2 FQNNGV. The J segment lost 1 base and the V segment lost 1 base, leaving 9 bases of the junction unmatched. This CDR3 region has 18 residues. Here the CDR3 reads CASSLGAGGPLSQETQYF. For the CDR3, the DNA is TGTGCCAGCAGCTTAGGAGCGGGAGGGCCCCTCTCCCAAGAGACCCAGTACTTC.

The sample holds many counts of this clonotype. The rearrangement links TRBV11-2 to TRBJ1-2, with a possible D match to TRBD1 (6 bases). The CDR3 contains 15 residues. Germline loops: CDR1 SGHAT, CDR2 FQNNGV. Trimming cost V 5 bases and J 7 bases, with 20 bases left between them. Here the CDR3 DNA reads TGTGCCAGCAGCCCAGGGTGGCAGGGGAAGTCTGGCTACACCTTC. It encodes CASSPGWQGKSGYTF.

This clonotype occurred many times. This CDR3 is CASSVVPAADTQYF. In nucleotides, the CDR3 is TGTGCCAGCAGCGTAGTTCCAGCTGCGGATACGCAGTATTTT. V is TRBV9 and J is TRBJ2-3; D gene uncertain. Germline V CDR1 and CDR2: SGDLS, YYNGEE. Trimming removed 0 bases at V and 6 bases at J, with 11 bases between. The length of the CDR3 is 14 residues.

This clonotype came up a few times. The chain recombines TRBV24-1 with TRBJ2-1; 8 bases fit TRBD2. The CDR3 consists of 14 residues. Looked up from germline, CDR1 is KGHDR and CDR2 is SFDVKD. The trim removed 4 bases at V and 9 bases at J, leaving 7 bases unmatched. The CDR3 protein is CATSEFGGAGEQFF. The CDR3 coding sequence is TGTGCCACCAGTGAGTTCGGGGGGGCGGGTGAGCAGTTCTTC.

Many counts were recorded for this clonotype. This chain uses TRBV2 with TRBJ1-1, with D hard to call. The CDR3 runs to 12 residues. The V gene lost 5 bases and the J gene lost 5 bases, with 9 bases spanning the gap. The V gene's germline CDR1 is SNHLY and CDR2 FYNNEI. The CDR3 nucleotides read TGTGCCAGCAGTTGGATGTGGACTGAAGCTTTCTTT. As protein: CASSWMWTEAFF.

This clonotype was observed at least ten times. The chain has TRBV4-1 and TRBJ1-5; tentative D call: TRBD1 (5 bases). V lost 0 bases and J 7 bases, leaving 10 bases between the germline ends. Germline V CDR1 and CDR2: MGHRA, YSYEKL. CDR3 size: 14 residues. The CDR3 nucleotides are TGCGCCAGCAGCCAAGACAGGGATTGGCAGCCCCAGCATTTT. Translation gives CASSQDRDWQPQHF.

This clonotype has a count of ten or more. The rearrangement links TRBV6-1 to TRBJ2-3, with a weak D call TRBD2 (6 bases). The CDR3 covers 14 residues. Trimming removed 7 bases from V and 4 bases from J, with 15 bases in between. CDR1 MNHNS and CDR2 SASEGT come from the germline V gene. The CDR3 nucleotides read TGTGCCAGCACACAGACTAGTATCGCAGATACGCAGTATTTT. Protein product: CASTQTSIADTQYF.

At least ten counts were recorded for this clonotype. This chain connects TRBV18 to TRBJ1-2; no firm D call. Trimming removed 5 bases at V and 2 bases at J, with 21 bases between. The CDR3 is made up of 17 amino acids. Germline lookup yields CDR1 KGHSH and CDR2 LQKENI. The CDR3 bases are TGTGCCAGCTCAGTTTTCCCTGCTACGACGGGGAACTATGGCTACACCTTC. Translating it yields CASSVFPATTGNYGYTF. Full variable domain (rest looked up from reference TRBV18 and TRBJ1-2): NAGVMQNPRHLVRRRGQEARLRCSPMKGHSHVYWYRQLPEEGLKFMVYLQKENIIDESGMPKERFSAEFPKEGPSILRIQQVVRGDSAAYFCASSVFPATTGNYGYTFGSGTRLTVV.

This clonotype was seen ten or more times. V and J are TRBV20-1 and TRBJ2-4, with D unresolved. CDR1 is DFQATT and CDR2 is SNEGSKA in the germline V gene (reference sequence). V lost 5 bases and J 2 bases, leaving 7 bases between the germline ends. The CDR3 length is 12 residues. CDR3 residues: CSAGDTKNIQYF. The CDR3 DNA reads TGCAGTGCTGGGGATACCAAAAACATTCAGTACTTC.

Many counts were recorded for this clonotype. J is TRBJ1-2 and V is TRBV6-6; D remains unclear. The CDR3 is 11 residues long. Germline V gene sequence: CDR1 MNHNY, CDR2 SVGAGI (reference sequence). V was cut by 4 bases and J by 8 bases, with 8 bases left in between. CDR3 DNA: TGTGCCAGCAGTTCCTTGGGGGGCTACACCTTC. Amino acid sequence: CASSSLGGYTF.

CDR3 loop: CASSDTGPDSPLHF. CDR3 nucleotides: TGTGCCAGCAGCGATACAGGGCCCGATTCACCCCTCCACTTT. The chain recombines TRBV12-3 or TRBV12-4 with TRBJ1-6, with D perhaps matching TRBD1 (6 bases). Deletions cut 6 bases from V and 8 bases from J, with 14 bases between. CDR3 length: 14 residues.

This clonotype was seen more than once but under ten times. The gene calls are TRBV23-1 and TRBJ1-5; 8 nucleotides match TRBD1. TRBV23-1 is recorded as an ORF, its role being uncertain. The CDR3 is 13 amino acids. V was pared by 6 bases and J by 7 bases, with 5 bases of the junction left unmatched. The CDR3 loop reads CASSRGQGQPQHF. In DNA, the CDR3 is TGCGCCAGCAGCAGGGGGCAAGGCCAGCCCCAGCATTTT.

The table lists this clonotype with many counts. The rearrangement links TRBV12-3 or TRBV12-4 to TRBJ1-5; D might be TRBD1 (5 bases). V was shortened by 1 base and J by 3 bases, with 7 bases between the two germline ends. There are 14 residues in the CDR3. In nucleotides, the CDR3 is TGTGCCAGCAGTTTAGAGGACACCAATCAGCCCCAGCATTTT. Its protein product is CASSLEDTNQPQHF.

This clonotype was recorded many times. The gene calls are TRBV7-9 and TRBJ2-3; the D is unclear. The CDR3 consists of 16 residues. V lost 7 bases and J 2 bases, leaving 19 bases between the germline ends. The germline V gene encodes CDR1 SEHNR and CDR2 FQNEAQ (reference sequence). The CDR3 coding sequence is TGTGCCAGCACCGCCCCCGGGCAGACCTCCACAGATACGCAGTATTTT. It encodes CASTAPGQTSTDTQYF.